A single sample is the source of the 26 T cell receptor beta chains below, sequenced in a study of shared clonotypes between healthy human individuals. Terminally differentiated effector memory CD45RA+ cells were excluded by CCR7 positive selection of CD45RO-negative cells. Sequencing used immunoSEQ multiplex PCR; TCRdb keeps in-frame clones, though not all of them. The repertoire holds over 2,000,000 clones, with over 85% as singletons. The sequenced sample was naive CD8+ T cells from PBMCs. The origin of the receptors is a man younger than 30 in good health. Some clones in this sample may be carry-over from other donors' samples.

This sequence joins TRBV7-2 and TRBJ1-2; 7 nucleotides align to TRBD1. The CDR3 runs to 12 residues. Germline V gives CDR1 SGHTA, CDR2 FQGNSA. The V segment lost 5 bases and the J segment 8 bases; nucleotides outside the gene matches: 5. CDR3 sequence (DNA): TGTGCCAGCAGCCCTCGGACAGGCGGCTACACCTTC. Its protein is CASSPRTGGYTF.

The chain uses TRBV5-3 and TRBJ2-2; possible D gene TRBD2, 6 bases. TRBV5-3 falls under the ORF class, with uncertain function. V was trimmed by 4 bases and J by 4 bases, leaving 17 bases between them. This CDR3 contains 16 residues. The CDR3 sequence: CARSPYLEGRTGELFF. Written as DNA, the CDR3 is TGTGCCAGAAGCCCCTATCTGGAGGGACGCACCGGGGAGCTGTTTTTT.

The chain links TRBV28 to TRBJ2-7; D possibly uses TRBD1 or TRBD2 (5 bases each). Trimming removed 8 bases from V and 1 base from J, with 15 bases in between. The CDR3 contains 14 residues. Germline CDR1 is MDHEN and CDR2 is SYDVKM. CDR3 nucleotides: TGTGCCAGCCGATCGGGGCACGATTCCTACGAGCAGTACTTC. Encoded protein: CASRSGHDSYEQYF.

As concerns this clone: Distinct nucleotide sequences in the sample also encode this CDR3. This sequence joins TRBV4-3 and TRBJ2-1, with 11 bases that match TRBD2. CDR1 and CDR2 (germline): LGHNA, YSLEER. After removal of 4 bases from V and 4 bases from J, the junction contained 3 bases not matched to a gene. This CDR3 is built from 15 residues. The chain's CDR3 is CASSPGLAAYNEQFF. CDR3 bases: TGCGCCAGCAGCCCGGGACTAGCGGCATACAATGAGCAGTTCTTC.

The chain has TRBV29-1 and TRBJ1-2; no reliable D call. This CDR3 spans 14 amino acids. V lost 7 bases to trimming and J lost 4 bases, with 19 bases between them. Germline loops: CDR1 SQVTM, CDR2 ANQGSEA. CDR3 nucleotide sequence: TGCAGCGCCCAGCTGGGAGGTACTTCCTATGGCTACACCTTC. It specifies CSAQLGGTSYGYTF.

The chain carries TRBV7-9 and TRBJ2-3, with 8 bases identical to TRBD1. This CDR3 is 14 amino acids long. The trim removed 4 bases at V and 4 bases at J, leaving 4 bases unmatched. Germline V gives CDR1 SEHNR, CDR2 FQNEAQ (reference sequence). The CDR3: CASSSGGRADTQYF. The CDR3 region has the DNA TGTGCCAGCAGCTCAGGGGGCCGGGCAGATACGCAGTATTTT.

J is TRBJ1-2 and V is TRBV4-1; 9 nucleotides agree with TRBD1. Germline loops: CDR1 MGHRA, CDR2 YSYEKL. V trimming: 2 bases; J trimming: 1 base; junction bases outside the gene matches: 2. The CDR3 is made up of 15 amino acids. The DNA of the CDR3 is TGCGCCAGCAGCCAACGACAGGGGGATAACTATGGCTACACCTTC. It is translated as CASSQRQGDNYGYTF.

This clone appeared once. The chain uses TRBV7-9 and TRBJ2-3; 7 nucleotides agree with TRBD2. The CDR3 totals 16 residues. Unmatched junction bases numbered 12, after V lost 6 bases and J lost 3 bases. Germline V gene sequence: CDR1 SEHNR, CDR2 FQNEAQ (reference sequence). CDR3 region: CASREIPGLTTDTQYF. In nucleotides, the CDR3 is TGTGCCAGCAGAGAGATACCGGGACTAACGACAGATACGCAGTATTTT.

The chain links TRBV9 to TRBJ1-2, with D perhaps matching TRBD1 (6 bases). Trimming removed 2 bases at V and 0 bases at J, with 17 bases between. CDR3 length equals 17 residues. Germline CDR1 is SGDLS and CDR2 is YYNGEE. The CDR3 nucleotides read TGTGCCAGCAGCGTTCACAGGGACTCCCCCCCTAACTATGGCTACACCTTC. It specifies CASSVHRDSPPNYGYTF. The whole variable domain, filled in from reference TRBV9 and TRBJ1-2, reads DSGVTQTPKHLITATGQRVTLRCSPRSGDLSVYWYQQSLDQGLQFLIQYYNGEERAKGNILERFSAQQFPDLHSELNLSSLELGDSALYFCASSVHRDSPPNYGYTFGSGTRLTVV.

The chain has TRBV27 and TRBJ2-1; 14 bases align to TRBD2. The CDR3 is 17 amino acids. V lost 6 bases, J lost 2 bases, and 6 bases stayed unmatched. Per the germline V gene, CDR1 is MNHEY and CDR2 is SMNVEV (reference sequence). CDR3 residues: CASRRGTSGSPYNEQFF. The CDR3, as DNA: TGTGCCAGCAGGAGGGGGACTAGCGGGAGCCCCTACAATGAGCAGTTCTTC.

This clone was seen once. The chain links TRBV7-3 to TRBJ1-4, with unresolved D. Germline V gene data show CDR1 as SGHTA and CDR2 as FQGTGA. Trimming shortened V by 0 bases and J by 8 bases, and 13 bases separated the two germline ends. The CDR3 has 15 amino acids. The DNA of the CDR3 is TGTGCCAGCAGCTTAACCGGGAATGGAGGAGAAAAACTGTTTTTT. Translation: CASSLTGNGGEKLFF.

The chain combines TRBV27 with TRBJ1-1; D perhaps matches TRBD1 (5 bases). This CDR3 is 14 amino acids long. Germline CDR1 MNHEY, CDR2 SMNVEV (reference sequence). The V gene lost 6 bases and the J gene lost 4 bases, with 15 bases spanning the gap. CDR3 amino acids: CASRVIGGGTEAFF. The DNA for the CDR3 is TGTGCCAGCAGGGTAATCGGGGGAGGCACTGAAGCTTTCTTT.

The chain uses TRBV28 and TRBJ1-2, with D hard to call. The length of the CDR3 is 15 residues. Trimming pared 1 base from V and 6 bases from J, leaving 15 bases between. Germline values: CDR1 MDHEN, CDR2 SYDVKM. The CDR3 sequence: CASSLLLNTLNGYTF. The CDR3, as DNA: TGTGCCAGCAGTTTATTGCTTAATACCCTGAATGGCTACACCTTC.

Only one count was recorded for this clone. The V gene is TRBV30, the J gene TRBJ2-5; D possibly corresponds to TRBD2 (6 bases). Germline V gives CDR1 GTSNPN, CDR2 SVGIG (reference sequence). Trimming shortened V by 0 bases and J by 1 base, and 12 bases separated the two germline ends. CDR3 length: 15 residues. The DNA for the CDR3 is TGTGCCTGGAGTGTAGGAGGGGATTTCCAAGAGACCCAGTACTTC. Protein: CAWSVGGDFQETQYF.

This chain uses TRBV19 with TRBJ2-7, with TRBD2 identical over 10 bases. The junction had 2 bases not matched to a gene; V was cut back by 4 bases and J by 2 bases. This CDR3 is built from 14 residues. From germline, CDR1 is LNHDA and CDR2 SQIVND (reference sequence). The CDR3 protein is CASSTSGSPYEQYF. The CDR3 coding sequence is TGTGCCAGTAGTACTAGCGGGAGTCCCTACGAGCAGTACTTC.

Comments on this clone: Other DNA sequences in the sample encode the same CDR3. The chain is built from TRBV5-6 and TRBJ1-5; 7 nucleotides agree with TRBD1. The CDR3 is made up of 14 amino acids. The germline V gene encodes CDR1 SGHDT and CDR2 YYEEEE. After removal of 0 bases from V and 7 bases from J, the junction contained 4 bases not matched to a gene. The CDR3 here is CASSLGQGGQPQHF. CDR3 nucleotide sequence: TGTGCCAGCAGCTTGGGCCAGGGGGGACAGCCCCAGCATTTT.

The CDR3: CASSTGGSYGYTF. In DNA, the CDR3 is TGTGCCAGCAGTACAGGGGGATCCTATGGCTACACCTTC. The chain has TRBV9 and TRBJ1-2; 8 nucleotides align to TRBD1. Per germline, CDR1 SGDLS and CDR2 YYNGEE. Trimming cost V 5 bases and J 4 bases; bases outside gene matches: 4. The CDR3 is 13 residues long.

This clone was observed once. Other nucleotide sequences in the sample specify the same CDR3. This rearrangement joins TRBV7-8 to TRBJ2-7, with 8 nucleotides matching TRBD1. There are 14 residues in the CDR3. Looked up from germline, CDR1 is SGHVS and CDR2 is FQNEAQ. V gave up 6 bases and J gave up 5 bases; unmatched junction bases: 9. The CDR3 region is CASSYRDRYHEQYF. In DNA, the CDR3 is TGTGCCAGCAGTTACCGGGACAGGTACCACGAGCAGTACTTC. Filled out from reference TRBV7-8 and TRBJ2-7, the complete variable domain reads GAGVSQSPRYKVAKRGQDVALRCDPISGHVSLFWYQQALGQGPEFLTYFQNEAQLDKSGLPSDRFFAERPEGSVSTLKIQRTQQEDSAVYLCASSYRDRYHEQYFGPGTRLTVT.

The chain has TRBV7-9 and TRBJ1-2, with 10 bases identical to TRBD1. The V segment lost 7 bases and the J segment 1 base; nucleotides outside the gene matches: 9. Germline values: CDR1 SEHNR, CDR2 FQNEAQ (reference sequence). The CDR3 length is 16 residues. The CDR3 region is CASNRDRGSLNYGYTF. The CDR3 DNA sequence: TGTGCCAGCAACCGGGACAGGGGCTCCCTTAACTATGGCTACACCTTC.

V usage is TRBV30 and J usage is TRBJ2-7, with 8 bases that match TRBD2. Germline V gives CDR1 GTSNPN, CDR2 SVGIG (reference sequence). CDR3 size: 13 residues. Trimming removed 2 bases from V and 7 bases from J; junction bases left unmatched: 7. The CDR3 here is CAWSLGVAGEQYF. Here the CDR3 DNA reads TGTGCCTGGAGTCTGGGGGTAGCGGGGGAGCAGTACTTC.

V usage is TRBV28 and J usage is TRBJ1-4; D is perhaps TRBD1 (5 bases). This CDR3 region has 15 residues. Germline lookup yields CDR1 MDHEN and CDR2 SYDVKM. Between the trimmed V and J ends, which lost 3 bases and 8 bases, there was a span of 16 bases. CDR3 nucleotide sequence: TGTGCCAGCAGTTTTCTCCTTGGGACCAGGGAAAAACTGTTTTTT. This translates into CASSFLLGTREKLFF. Looking up the rest from reference TRBV28 and TRBJ1-4 gives the full variable domain: DVKVTQSSRYLVKRTGEKVFLECVQDMDHENMFWYRQDPGLGLRLIYFSYDVKMKEKGDIPEGYSVSREKKERFSLILESASTNQTSMYLCASSFLLGTREKLFFGSGTQLSVL.

The V call is TRBV29-1, the J call TRBJ2-2, with 16 nucleotides matching TRBD2. V lost 7 bases, J lost 5 bases, and 1 base stayed unmatched. Germline lookup yields CDR1 SQVTM and CDR2 ANQGSEA. The CDR3 totals 14 residues. Here the CDR3 reads CSAGLAGGTGELFF. Written as DNA, the CDR3 is TGCAGCGCGGGACTAGCGGGAGGGACCGGGGAGCTGTTTTTT.

The genes are TRBV27 and TRBJ2-7; D not resolved. This CDR3 has 14 residues. CDR1 and CDR2 from the germline V gene are MNHEY and SMNVEV (reference sequence). Trimming took 2 bases from V and 5 from J, leaving 13 bases between them. Here the CDR3 DNA reads TGTGCCAGCAGTTTAAGGGTAGGGTGGGACGAGCAGTACTTC. It encodes CASSLRVGWDEQYF.

The gene calls are TRBV6-5 and TRBJ2-1; 8 bases are shared with TRBD1. The V and J ends lost 0 bases and 7 bases, in that order; junction bases with no gene match: 8. Germline assignment: CDR1 MNHEY and CDR2 SVGAGI. This CDR3 region has 16 residues. The CDR3 coding sequence is TGTGCCAGCAGTTACTCCCTCAGGGGGCAGGGGAATGAGCAGTTCTTC. Residues: CASSYSLRGQGNEQFF.

This clone showed up just once. This sample also contains other DNA sequences that code for the same CDR3. The gene calls are TRBV7-9 and TRBJ2-2; D is undetermined. Germline V gene data show CDR1 as SEHNR and CDR2 as FQNEAQ (reference sequence). The CDR3 is made up of 12 amino acids. The V gene lost 8 bases and the J gene lost 6 bases, with 10 bases spanning the gap. The CDR3 DNA reads TGTGCCAGCTCCTTTGGGGCCGGGGAGCTGTTTTTT. Translated, it gives CASSFGAGELFF.

CDR3 amino acids: CASILERGSSYEQYF. In DNA form, the CDR3 reads TGTGCCAGCATTCTTGAGAGGGGCTCCTCCTACGAGCAGTACTTC. The gene calls are TRBV2 and TRBJ2-7; possibly TRBD1 or TRBD2 for D (5 bases each). V was clipped by 7 bases and J by 0 bases, with 16 bases between them. The CDR3 totals 15 residues. Germline V gene lookup returns CDR1 SNHLY and CDR2 FYNNEI.